This T cell receptor (beta chain) was profiled in a study of blood T cell repertoires in COVID-19. Overall study context: COVID-19 samples, acute and convalescent, were from the United States, Italy and Spain. The cDNA or gDNA used as material had been derived from T cells, B-cell-depleted T cells, or PBMCs.

Original analysis: Reference gene primer amplification yielded estimated nucleated cell counts. Generated by immunoSEQ multiplex PCR, the TCRdb table keeps only in-frame clones and is missing some. V and J calls and clone size are copied from that table; D and trimming were computed from the DNA. The sample contains about 68,000 clones, 86% of which appear only once. This CDR3 has 15 residues. The germline V and J ends were trimmed by 3 bases and 3 bases, with 13 bases remaining between them. Looked up from germline, CDR1 is SGHDT and CDR2 is YYEEEE. The gene calls are TRBV5-6 and TRBJ1-3, with D perhaps matching TRBD1 (6 bases). Sequenced sample: peripheral blood. The sequence came from a woman aged 55-69 years with acute or convalescent COVID-19. The CDR3 DNA is TGTGCCAGCAGCTGGCGCAGGGGCATTGGAAACACCATATATTTT. This sequence encodes CASSWRRGIGNTIYF.